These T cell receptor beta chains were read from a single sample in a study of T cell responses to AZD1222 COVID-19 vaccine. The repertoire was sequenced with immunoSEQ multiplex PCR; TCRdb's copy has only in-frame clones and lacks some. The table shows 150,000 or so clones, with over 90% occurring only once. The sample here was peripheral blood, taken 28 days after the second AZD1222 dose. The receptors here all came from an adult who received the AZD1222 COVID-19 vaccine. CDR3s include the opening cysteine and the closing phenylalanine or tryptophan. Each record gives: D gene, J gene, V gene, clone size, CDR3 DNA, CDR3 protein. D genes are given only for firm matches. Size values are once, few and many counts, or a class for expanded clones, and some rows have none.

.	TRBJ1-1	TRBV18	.	TGTGCCAGCTCACCACCACAGGGAAGCACTGAAGCTTTCTTT	CASSPPQGSTEAFF
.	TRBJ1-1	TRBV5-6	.	TGTGCCAGCAGCTCCTCGGGAACGGAATACACTGAAGCTTTCTTT	CASSSSGTEYTEAFF
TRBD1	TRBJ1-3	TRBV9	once	TGTGCCAGCAGCGAGGGGACAGGGGTTATCTCTGGAAACACCATATATTTT	CASSEGTGVISGNTIYF
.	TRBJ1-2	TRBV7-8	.	TGTGCCAGCAGCCAGGGGTACTATGGCTACACCTTC	CASSQGYYGYTF
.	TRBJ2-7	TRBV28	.	TGTGCCAGCAGTTTACAATCCCGTCTGCGACGCTACGAGCAGTACTTC	CASSLQSRLRRYEQYF
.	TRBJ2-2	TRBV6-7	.	TGTGCCAACTGGCACGGAAGGTATTACCCCGGGGAGCTGTTTTTT	CANWHGRYYPGELFF
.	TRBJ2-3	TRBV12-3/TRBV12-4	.	TGTGCCAGCAGTTTGATAGATACGCAGTATTTT	CASSLIDTQYF
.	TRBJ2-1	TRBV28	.	TGTGCAGTGGAGGGCACTGGGGGCAATGAGCAGTTCTTC	CAVEGTGGNEQFF
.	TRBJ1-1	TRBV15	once	TGTGCCACCAGCAGGGAGGCAGCGGACACTGAAGCTTTCTTT	CATSREAADTEAFF
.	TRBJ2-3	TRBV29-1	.	TGCAGCGTTCCCACGCCAGATGGTACGCAGTATTTT	CSVPTPDGTQYF
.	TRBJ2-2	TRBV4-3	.	TGCGCCAGCAGCCCCCGTGCAGGCAACACCGGGGAGCTGTTTTTT	CASSPRAGNTGELFF
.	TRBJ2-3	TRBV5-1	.	TGCGCCAGCAGCTTACAGGGGACTGCGGCAGATACGCAGTATTTT	CASSLQGTAADTQYF
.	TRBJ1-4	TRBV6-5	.	TGTGCCAGCAGTTACGCGATGGGTGCAACTAATGAAAAACTGTTTTTT	CASSYAMGATNEKLFF
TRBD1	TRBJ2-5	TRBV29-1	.	TGCAGCGTACGTCCCGGGACAGGAGCCCAAGAGACCCAGTACTTC	CSVRPGTGAQETQYF
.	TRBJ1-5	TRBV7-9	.	TGTGCCAGCAGCTCTCAGGGGAATCAGCCCCAGCATTTT	CASSSQGNQPQHF
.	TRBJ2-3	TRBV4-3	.	TGCGCCAGCAGCCAAGATATTTGGACCGACACAAGCACAGATACGCAGTATTTT	CASSQDIWTDTSTDTQYF
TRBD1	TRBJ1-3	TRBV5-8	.	TGTGCCAGCAGCCCCACCCGACAGGGATCTGGAAACACCATATATTTT	CASSPTRQGSGNTIYF
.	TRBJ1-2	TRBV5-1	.	TGCGCCAGCAGCTTGGAGGGCCGGACGGGAGGCTACACCTTC	CASSLEGRTGGYTF
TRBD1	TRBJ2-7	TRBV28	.	TGTGCCAGCAACCCTGGGGGAGGGACAGGGGACGAGCAGTACTTC	CASNPGGGTGDEQYF
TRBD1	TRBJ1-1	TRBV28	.	TGTGCCAGCAGTCAAGCTACACAGGGGGCCCGGAACACTGAAGCTTTCTTT	CASSQATQGARNTEAFF
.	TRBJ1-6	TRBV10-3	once	TGTGCCATCAGAGACTATCCGGATTCACCCCTCCACTTT	CAIRDYPDSPLHF
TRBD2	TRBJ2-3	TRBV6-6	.	TGTGCCAGCAGTCAGACTAGCGGGAGCCCAGATACGCAGTATTTT	CASSQTSGSPDTQYF
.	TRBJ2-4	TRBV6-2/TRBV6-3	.	TGTGCCAGCAGCCCGGTCCCAAGGGGAGGCATTCAGTACTTC	CASSPVPRGGIQYF
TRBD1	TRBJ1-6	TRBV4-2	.	TGTGCCAGCAGCCTCCGGATTTCAACAGGGGGATCACCCCTCCACTTT	CASSLRISTGGSPLHF
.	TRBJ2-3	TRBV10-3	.	TGTGCCATCAGTGTCCGTAGCCCGGGCACAGATACGCAGTATTTT	CAISVRSPGTDTQYF
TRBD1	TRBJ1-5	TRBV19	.	TGTGCCAGTAGTATCGGCAGGGGGAGCAATCAGCCCCAGCATTTT	CASSIGRGSNQPQHF
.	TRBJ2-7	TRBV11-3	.	TGTGCCAGCATCAACTACGAGCAGTACTTC	CASINYEQYF
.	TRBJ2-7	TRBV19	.	TGTGCCAGTATCGGTTTGCGGGACTACGAGCAGTACTTC	CASIGLRDYEQYF
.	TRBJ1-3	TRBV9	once	TGTGCCAGCAGCGTAGACGATAGGGGAAACACCATATATTTT	CASSVDDRGNTIYF
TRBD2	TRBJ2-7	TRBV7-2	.	TGTGCCAGCAGCTCCCTGGCTAGCGGGAGGGTGTCCTACGAGCAGTACTTC	CASSSLASGRVSYEQYF
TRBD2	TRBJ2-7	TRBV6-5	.	TGTGCCAGCAGTTACTCGAGGCGGGAGGTCTCCTACGAGCAGTACTTC	CASSYSRREVSYEQYF
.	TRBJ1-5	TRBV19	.	TGTGCCAGTAGTATTGGGCCCTATAGCAATCAGCCCCAGCATTTT	CASSIGPYSNQPQHF
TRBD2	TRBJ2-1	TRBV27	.	TGTGCCAGCAAGAAGGGACTAGCGGGAGATGCGAGGTCCTACAATGAGCAGTTCTTC	CASKKGLAGDARSYNEQFF
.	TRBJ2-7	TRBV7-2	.	TGTGCCAGCCGCGGAGGGTCCTACGAGCAGTACTTC	CASRGGSYEQYF
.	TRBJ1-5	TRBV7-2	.	TGTGCCAGCAGCTTATCCGGGGGCGGTCAGCCCCAGCATTTT	CASSLSGGGQPQHF
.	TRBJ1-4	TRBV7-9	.	TGTGCCAGCAGCCCCATAAGAGGGTTGGAGGAAAAACTGTTTTTT	CASSPIRGLEEKLFF
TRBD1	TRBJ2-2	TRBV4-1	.	TGCGCCAGCAGCCCCACGACGACAGGGTCGGCCGGGGAGCTGTTTTTT	CASSPTTTGSAGELFF
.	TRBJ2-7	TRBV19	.	TGTGCCAGTAGTATCTCACAGGGAGGTTGGAGTCTCCAGTACTTC	CASSISQGGWSLQYF
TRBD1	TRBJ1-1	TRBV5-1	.	TGCGCCAGCAGCTCCGGGACAGGTAACACTGAAGCTTTCTTT	CASSSGTGNTEAFF
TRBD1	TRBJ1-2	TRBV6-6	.	TGTGCCAGCAGTTTACACGGGACAGAAGGCTACACCTTC	CASSLHGTEGYTF
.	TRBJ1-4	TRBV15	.	TGTGCCACCAGCAGAGTCTTCGGAGAAAAACTGTTTTTT	CATSRVFGEKLFF
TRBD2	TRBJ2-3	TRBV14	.	TGTGCCAGCAGCCAAGAGAGCGGGATCACAGATACGCAGTATTTT	CASSQESGITDTQYF
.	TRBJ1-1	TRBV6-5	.	TGTGCCAGCAGTTACTGGGGGGGCCGGGCTTTCTTT	CASSYWGGRAFF
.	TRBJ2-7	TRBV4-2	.	TGTGCCAGCAGCCAAGATCTTCGGCAGGGCCACAACGAGCAGTACTTC	CASSQDLRQGHNEQYF
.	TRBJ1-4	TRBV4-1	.	TGCGCCAGCAGCCAGCATTGGGGGGCCGGGGAAAAACTGTTTTTT	CASSQHWGAGEKLFF
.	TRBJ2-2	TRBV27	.	TGTGCCAGCAGTTTAAGGGGAATAGGGGGGACCGGGGAGCTGTTTTTT	CASSLRGIGGTGELFF
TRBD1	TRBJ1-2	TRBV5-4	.	TGTGCCAGCAGCCCCGGGACAGCAGCTAACTATGGCTACACCTTC	CASSPGTAANYGYTF
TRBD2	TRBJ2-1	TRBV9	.	TGTGCCAGCAGCGTAGGACTAGCGGGAGAGGGAGAGCAGTTCTTC	CASSVGLAGEGEQFF
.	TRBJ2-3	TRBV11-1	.	TGTGCCAGCAGCTTACGGCGGGGAAGCACAGATACGCAGTATTTT	CASSLRRGSTDTQYF
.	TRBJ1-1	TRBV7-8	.	TGTGCCAGCAGCTTAATGGCGTGGAGCACTGAAGCTTTCTTT	CASSLMAWSTEAFF
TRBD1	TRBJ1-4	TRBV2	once	TGTGCCAGCAGCCGACAGGGAGGGCGTGAAAAACTGTTTTTT	CASSRQGGREKLFF
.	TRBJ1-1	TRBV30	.	TGTGCCTGGAGTGTACTCCGGAACACTGAAGCTTTCTTT	CAWSVLRNTEAFF
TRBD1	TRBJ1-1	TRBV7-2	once	TGTGCCAGCAGCTACCTCGGGACAGGGGGTAGCACTGAAGCTTTCTTT	CASSYLGTGGSTEAFF